Shown below are 18 T cell receptor beta chains from a single sample sequenced in a study of T cell repertoires in cytomegalovirus infection (dated by TCRdb to between 2018 and 2021). TCRdb records Illumina HiSeq 1500 as the sequencer. TCRdb reprocessed the public reads (quality trimming at Q25 with fastp, clone calling with MiXCR) and kept in-frame beta chains. Rows merge per CDR3 protein into single entries with the most common DNA and genes. The sample table lists roughly 860,000 distinct CDR3 sequences, 30% to 35% of them with a count of one. The top ten clones comprise around 12% of the sample. Their cognate antigens are unknown. Explained via the paper, the treatment or condition label denotes: in vitro stimulation with specific CMV peptide epitopes to enrich CMV-specific T cells. This material consisted of cultured CD8+ T cells from PBMCs, taken from culture after CMV antigen stimulation. The receptor set was obtained from a human donor in good health (CMV status not recorded). Some clones in this sample may be carry-over from other donors' samples.

The rearrangement joins TRBV6-1 to TRBJ1-5; D is ambiguous. The germline V gene has CDR1 MNHNS and CDR2 SASEGT. This CDR3 is 15 amino acids long. V lost 6 bases and J lost 7, with 19 bases in between. The CDR3 protein is CASSAREERAQPQHF. CDR3 sequence (DNA): TGTGCCAGCAGCGCCAGAGAGGAACGGGCCCAGCCCCAGCATTTT.

A note on this clonotype: This sequence may be a read error, since a much larger clone differs from it by one base. The chain links TRBV7-3 to TRBJ1-1, with D possibly TRBD1 on 5 matching bases. Looked up from germline, CDR1 is SGHTA and CDR2 is FQGTGA. The CDR3 sequence is 15 residues long. The CDR3 reads CAISPRGGLGTEAFF. The CDR3 DNA is TGTGCCATCAGCCCCCGGGGGGGGTTGGGCACTGAAGCTTTCTTT.

This clonotype came up a few times. V gene TRBV12-3 or TRBV12-4 combines with J gene TRBJ1-6, with a tentative D call TRBD1 (5 bases). CDR3 length equals 14 residues. Trimming cost V 6 bases and J 8 bases, with 14 bases left between them. The CDR3 here is CASSQTVPYSPLHF. Here the CDR3 DNA reads TGTGCCAGCAGCCAGACAGTACCTTATTCACCCCTCCACTTT.

The rearrangement joins TRBV28 to TRBJ2-7; tentatively, D is TRBD2 (5 bases). The CDR3 is 14 residues long. Germline CDR1 MDHEN, CDR2 SYDVKM. Trimming pared 2 bases from V and 6 bases from J, leaving 14 bases between. The CDR3 reads CASSLASLTSEQYF. In nucleotides, the CDR3 is TGTGCCAGCAGTTTAGCTAGCCTTACCTCCGAGCAGTACTTC.

Points on this clonotype: Germline is not matched at one junction end, which may reflect a read error. The chain combines TRBV7-3 with TRBJ1-3, with D unresolved. Germline V CDR1 and CDR2: SGHTA, FQGTGA. The CDR3 is 14 amino acids. The CDR3 DNA follows: TGTGCCAACAGCTTAGAGGGCTCTGGAAACACCATATATTTT. Encoded protein: CANSLEGSGNTIYF.

The V call is TRBV19, the J call TRBJ2-7, with 9 bases aligning to TRBD2. V lost 5 bases to trimming and J lost 5 bases; unmatched junction nucleotides: 4. Looked up from germline, CDR1 is LNHDA and CDR2 is SQIVND (reference sequence). The CDR3 runs to 13 residues. The CDR3 DNA reads TGTGCCAGTAGTCCAGCGGGGGGCAACGAGCAGTACTTC. It codes for CASSPAGGNEQYF. The entire variable domain, with the rest obtained from reference TRBV19 and TRBJ2-7, is as follows: DGGITQSPKYLFRKEGQNVTLSCEQNLNHDAMYWYRQDPGQGLRLIYYSQIVNDFQKGDIAEGYSVSREKKESFPLTVTSAQKNPTAFYLCASSPAGGNEQYFGPGTRLTVT.

J is TRBJ1-1 and V is TRBV5-5, with a tentative D call TRBD1 (5 bases). Per germline, CDR1 SGHKS and CDR2 YYEKEE (reference sequence). This CDR3 region has 12 residues. The CDR3 sequence is CAFWGPGGEAFF. CDR3 DNA: TGTGCTTTTTGGGGCCCTGGCGGTGAAGCTTTCTTT.

V and J are TRBV10-2 and TRBJ2-1; D unclear. CDR3 size: 15 residues. CDR1 and CDR2 (germline): WSHSY, SAAADI. Trimming left V 7 bases short and J 6 bases short, with 19 bases between. For the CDR3, the DNA is TGCGCCAGCACATTAGGGCGGCACGCCTTCAATGAGCAGTTCTTC. Translated, it gives CASTLGRHAFNEQFF.

On this clonotype itself: A read error is possible here, since a much larger clone lies one base away. V is TRBV7-2 and J is TRBJ2-5, with 8 nucleotides matching TRBD2. Germline V gene data show CDR1 as SGHTA and CDR2 as FQGNSA. The CDR3 has 18 amino acids. The CDR3 loop is CASSLVYFGGGYQGTQYF. CDR3 nucleotide sequence: TGTGCCAGCAGCTTAGTCTATTTCGGCGGGGGGTACCAAGGGACCCAGTACTTC.

This clonotype has more than one count but fewer than ten. The V call is TRBV7-4, the J call TRBJ1-2; 10 bases agree with TRBD1. The V segment lost 5 bases and the J segment 8 bases; nucleotides outside the gene matches: 14. Looked up from germline, CDR1 is SGHVT and CDR2 is SQSDAQ. The CDR3 has 16 residues. DNA of the CDR3: TGTGCCAGCAGCCCACCCCCGGGACAGGGGACTTGGGGCTACACCTTC. As protein: CASSPPPGQGTWGYTF.

A note on this clonotype: This CDR3 is missing its conserved last phenylalanine or tryptophan, likely due to a read error. V usage is TRBV7-9 and J usage is TRBJ2-1; tentative D call: TRBD1 (7 bases). Germline CDR1 SEHNR, CDR2 FQNEAQ (reference sequence). V lost 6 bases, J lost 6 bases, and 15 bases lay in between. The CDR3 totals 14 residues. In nucleotides, the CDR3 is TGTGCCAGCAGGGCAGGGGGGCGGATCAATGAGCAGTTCTCC. It is translated as CASRAGGRINEQFS.

V is TRBV19 and J is TRBJ2-3; D gene unclear. CDR1 is LNHDA, CDR2 SQIVND, per germline (reference sequence). This CDR3 contains 13 residues. V shed 0 bases and J shed 2 bases, with 3 bases lying between them. The CDR3 is CASSIDDTDTQYF. The CDR3 coding sequence is TGTGCCAGTAGTATAGATGACACAGATACGCAGTATTTT.

This clonotype came up once. This chain links TRBV19 with TRBJ1-5; perhaps TRBD1 as D (5 bases). The CDR3 is 15 amino acids. V lost 6 bases and J lost 2, with 14 bases in between. Germline CDR1 and CDR2: LNHDA and SQIVND (reference sequence). The chain's CDR3 is CASRSGRYRNQPQHF. The CDR3 bases are TGTGCCAGTAGGTCGGGACGGTATCGCAATCAGCCCCAGCATTTT.

The chain carries TRBV9 and TRBJ2-1; 9 nucleotides align to TRBD2. CDR1 is SGDLS and CDR2 is YYNGEE in the germline V gene. The CDR3 covers 16 residues. V lost 4 bases to trimming and J lost 4 bases; unmatched junction nucleotides: 9. CDR3 amino acids: CASSSFSGGPYNEQFF. CDR3 bases: TGTGCCAGCAGCTCCTTTAGCGGGGGCCCGTACAATGAGCAGTTCTTC.

This clonotype has a handful of counts. The rearrangement uses TRBV6-1 and TRBJ2-3, with D possibly TRBD2 on 7 matching bases. V gave up 8 bases and J gave up 2 bases, with 14 bases separating them. CDR1 is MNHNS, CDR2 SASEGT, per germline. The CDR3 sequence is 14 residues long. The CDR3: CASHGGGTTDTQYF. The CDR3 bases are TGTGCCAGCCATGGGGGGGGCACCACAGATACGCAGTATTTT.

This clonotype came up a few times. V is TRBV15 and J is TRBJ2-5; D is unresolved. The CDR3 runs to 14 residues. CDR1 LNHNV and CDR2 YYDKDF come from the germline V gene (reference sequence). The V end lost 3 bases, the J end lost 2 bases, and 10 bases lay between the germline ends. CDR3 sequence reads: CATSSLGRQETQYF. CDR3 in DNA: TGTGCCACCAGCAGTCTCGGGCGTCAAGAGACCCAGTACTTC.

The V and J genes are TRBV12-3 or TRBV12-4 and TRBJ2-1, with no clear D. V dropped 7 bases and J dropped 7 bases, with 11 bases sitting between them. CDR3 size: 12 residues. As DNA, the CDR3 is TGTGCCAGCACCTTGGATGGGAATGAGCAGTTCTTC. Translated: CASTLDGNEQFF.

CDR3 in DNA: TGCGCCAGCAGCCAGGAACCGGGGCACGAGGGCACAGATACGCAGTATTTT. This translates into CASSQEPGHEGTDTQYF. The chain has TRBV4-1 and TRBJ2-3; D is tentatively TRBD1 or TRBD2 (5 bases each). V dropped 3 bases and J dropped 1 base, with 17 bases sitting between them. Looked up from germline, CDR1 is MGHRA and CDR2 is YSYEKL. There are 17 residues in the CDR3.